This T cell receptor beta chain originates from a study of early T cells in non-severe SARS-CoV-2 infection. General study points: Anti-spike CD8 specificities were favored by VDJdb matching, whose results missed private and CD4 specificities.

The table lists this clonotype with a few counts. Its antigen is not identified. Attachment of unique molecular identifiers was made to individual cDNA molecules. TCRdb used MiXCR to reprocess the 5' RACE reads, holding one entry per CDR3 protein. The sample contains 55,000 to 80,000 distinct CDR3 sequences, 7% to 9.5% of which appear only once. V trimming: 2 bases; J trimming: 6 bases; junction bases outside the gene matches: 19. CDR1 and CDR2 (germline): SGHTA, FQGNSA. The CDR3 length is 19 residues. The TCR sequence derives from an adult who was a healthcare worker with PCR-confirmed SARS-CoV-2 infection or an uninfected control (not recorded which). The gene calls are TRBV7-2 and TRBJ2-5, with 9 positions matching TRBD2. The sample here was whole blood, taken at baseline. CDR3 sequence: CASSLRRQGVASGMQTQYF. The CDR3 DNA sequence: TGTGCCAGCAGCTTAAGGCGGCAGGGAGTAGCTAGCGGGATGCAGACCCAGTACTTC.